Here is one T cell receptor beta chain with its context. This sample was taken from a study of T cell responses to AZD1222 COVID-19 vaccine. The CDR3 is 15 residues long. The junction had 10 bases not matched to a gene; V was cut back by 7 bases and J by 8 bases. Germline lookup yields CDR1 MNHEY and CDR2 SVGAGI. Profiling relied on immunoSEQ multiplex PCR, and the TCRdb table lists in-frame clones only, not all of them. The data contain roughly 100,000 clones, roughly nine tenths of them seen just once; the ten biggest clones take up less than 6%. The TCR sequence derives from an adult in good health. This rearrangement joins TRBV6-5 to TRBJ1-6; 8 bases map to TRBD1. The specimen was peripheral blood, collected on day 0 of AZD1222 vaccination. The CDR3 region is CASTWTGYSDSPLHF. The CDR3 nucleotides read TGTGCCAGCACTTGGACAGGGTATTCGGATTCACCCCTCCACTTT.